This is a list of T cell receptor beta chains from one sample in a study of T-cell reconstitution after alpha-beta-depleted transplantation in children. TCRdb itself ran the PCR reads through MiXCR, one entry per CDR3 protein. Of a few hundred thousand distinct CDR3 sequences in the sample, 20% to 30% were seen once. The material was PBMCs, mostly from graft donor cells, obtained 360 days after TCRalphabeta/CD19-depleted stem cell transplant. The receptors were sampled from a female patient aged 2-15 years who had a stem cell transplant for congenital amegakaryocytic thrombocytopenia, so the T cells may come from the graft donor. Both conserved end residues are part of each CDR3. A D gene is named only where the DNA matches it firmly. Only part of the rows carry a size: once, few, many, or a class if the clone is expanded.

d_call j_call cdr3_length v_call clone_size cdr3_nt cdr3_aa
TRBD1 TRBJ1-4 15 TRBV12-3/TRBV12-4 few TGTGCCAGCAGTTCACCGAACGACAGGGATGAAAAACTGTTTTTT CASSSPNDRDEKLFF
NA TRBJ1-4 16 TRBV9 NA TGTGCCAGCAGCGCAAGAGTCAGCGACACGAATGAAAAACTGTTTTTT CASSARVSDTNEKLFF
TRBD1 TRBJ2-3 15 TRBV2 many TGTGCCAGCAGTGAAAGTACAGGGGGCGCGGATACGCAGTATTTT CASSESTGGADTQYF
NA TRBJ2-1 16 TRBV6-2/TRBV6-3 once TGTGCCAGCCCTTGCAGCAATCAGGCGGCCTACAATGAGCAGTTCTTC CASPCSNQAAYNEQFF
NA TRBJ1-4 17 TRBV4-3 NA TGCGCCAGCAGCCCGTCGCGCCGGGGGAGGAGCAATGAAAAACTGTTTTTT CASSPSRRGRSNEKLFF
TRBD2 TRBJ2-1 17 TRBV4-2 NA TGTGCCAGCAGCCGCTATATAGGCGGGAGTTCCCACAATGAGCAGTTCTTC CASSRYIGGSSHNEQFF
NA TRBJ2-7 10 TRBV29-1 NA TGCAGCGCGATAATAGGGGAGCAGTACTTC CSAIIGEQYF
TRBD2 TRBJ2-3 15 TRBV29-1 many TGCAGCGTTGATTCCGGGACTAGGTGGGGTGATACGCAGTATTTT CSVDSGTRWGDTQYF
NA TRBJ1-2 12 TRBV6-6 NA TGTGCCAGCAGTTACGGGACGGGCGGCTACACCTTC CASSYGTGGYTF
NA TRBJ2-5 14 TRBV20-1 NA TGCAGTGCTAGAGTAAGCCAGGGCAGAGAGACCCAGTACTTC CSARVSQGRETQYF
NA TRBJ2-5 13 TRBV7-8 many TGTGCCAGCAGCAGGGGACCCCAAGAGACCCAGTACTTC CASSRGPQETQYF
TRBD1 TRBJ2-3 17 TRBV5-1 few TGCGCCAGCAGCTACAGAGGACAGGGGGGGATCACAGATACGCAGTATTTT CASSYRGQGGITDTQYF
NA TRBJ2-1 15 TRBV29-1 NA TGCAGCGTGGGCCGGGGCCGCACCCTCTACAATGAGCAGTTCTTC CSVGRGRTLYNEQFF
TRBD1 TRBJ1-4 17 TRBV18 many TGTGCCAGCTCACCCTCCCCCAACAGGGGAACTAATGAAAAACTGTTTTTT CASSPSPNRGTNEKLFF
NA TRBJ2-4 16 TRBV7-9 NA TGTGCCAGCAGCCCCCTCGGACAGTTAGCCAAAAACATTCAGTACTTC CASSPLGQLAKNIQYF
NA TRBJ2-1 12 TRBV12-3/TRBV12-4 many TGTGCCAGCAGCCGAACACAGGTTGAGCAGTTCTTC CASSRTQVEQFF
NA TRBJ2-7 15 TRBV18 once TGTGCCAGCTCACGGTCGATGGAGAGTTTCTACGAGCAGTACTTC CASSRSMESFYEQYF
NA TRBJ1-5 14 TRBV18 NA TGTGCCAGCTCACCAAGACAGAACAATCAGCCCCAGCATTTT CASSPRQNNQPQHF
TRBD2 TRBJ2-1 10 TRBV20-1 NA TGCAGTGCTAGACGGGAGGTACAGTTCTTC CSARREVQFF
TRBD1 TRBJ1-2 15 TRBV6-5 few TGTGCCAGCAGTTACCGGGACAGGGTTGGGTATGGCTACACCTTC CASSYRDRVGYGYTF
NA TRBJ1-2 13 TRBV7-9 NA TGTGCCAGCAGCCCCGGGCTGAACTATGGCTACACCTTC CASSPGLNYGYTF
NA TRBJ1-2 11 TRBV30 NA TGTGCCTGGAATGTTGGAGGTGGCTACACCTTC CAWNVGGGYTF
TRBD2 TRBJ2-3 16 TRBV4-2 few TGTGCCAGCAGCCCCCGGGTAGCGGGACCCACAGATACGCAGTATTTT CASSPRVAGPTDTQYF
TRBD1 TRBJ2-1 17 TRBV5-1 few TGCGCCAGCAGCTGGGCTTGGACAGGCGATTCCTACAATGAGCAGTTCTTC CASSWAWTGDSYNEQFF
NA TRBJ2-1 12 TRBV20-1 few TGCAGCGCGAGCTGGGGGAACAATGAGCAGTTCTTC CSASWGNNEQFF
TRBD1 TRBJ1-4 16 TRBV25-1 few TGTGCCAGCAGTGGGACCAGACAGGGACCTAATGAAAAACTGTTTTTT CASSGTRQGPNEKLFF